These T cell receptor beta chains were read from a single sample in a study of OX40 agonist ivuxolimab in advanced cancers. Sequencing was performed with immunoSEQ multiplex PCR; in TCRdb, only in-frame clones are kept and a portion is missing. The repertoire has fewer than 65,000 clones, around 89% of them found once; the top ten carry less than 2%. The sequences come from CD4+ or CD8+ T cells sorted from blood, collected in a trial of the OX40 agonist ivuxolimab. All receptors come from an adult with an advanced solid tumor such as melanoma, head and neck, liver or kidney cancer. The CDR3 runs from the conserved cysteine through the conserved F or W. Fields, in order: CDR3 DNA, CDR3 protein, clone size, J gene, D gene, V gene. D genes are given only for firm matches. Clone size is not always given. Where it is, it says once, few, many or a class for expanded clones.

DNA: TGTGCCAGCAGTCCTTACGACAGGGGCAGGGTAATGGAGAATGGCTACACCTTC; CDR3: CASSPYDRGRVMENGYTF; size: NA; J: TRBJ1-2; D: TRBD1; V: TRBV27
DNA: TGCAGCGTCGGCCTTGGAACCCACACTGAAGCTTTCTTT; CDR3: CSVGLGTHTEAFF; size: NA; J: TRBJ1-1; D: NA; V: TRBV29-1
DNA: TGTGCCAGCAGTGTACTCGCTTCATTCCTCTTC; CDR3: CASSVLASFLF; size: NA; J: TRBJ2-7; D: NA; V: TRBV2
DNA: TGTGCCAGCAGGCCCCGGGGGGAGGGCCACAATGAGCAGTTCTTC; CDR3: CASRPRGEGHNEQFF; size: once; J: TRBJ2-1; D: TRBD2; V: TRBV27
DNA: TGTGCCAGCAGCGGGGACCCCGCCCGGGGCTACACCTTC; CDR3: CASSGDPARGYTF; size: NA; J: TRBJ1-2; D: NA; V: TRBV5-6
DNA: TGTGCCAGCAGCTTCCCGACAGGGGGGAACACTGAAGCTTTCTTT; CDR3: CASSFPTGGNTEAFF; size: NA; J: TRBJ1-1; D: TRBD1; V: TRBV7-9
DNA: TGCGCCAGCAGCTTGGAAGGTTCAGGTTCACCCCTCCACTTT; CDR3: CASSLEGSGSPLHF; size: NA; J: TRBJ1-6; D: NA; V: TRBV5-1
DNA: TGCGCCAGCAGCTTGGGACTAGCGGGATCCTCCGGGGAGACCCAGTACTTC; CDR3: CASSLGLAGSSGETQYF; size: NA; J: TRBJ2-5; D: TRBD2; V: TRBV5-1
DNA: TGTGCCAGCGGGGGGGGCACAGATACGCAGTATTTT; CDR3: CASGGGTDTQYF; size: few; J: TRBJ2-3; D: TRBD2; V: TRBV28
DNA: TGCAGCGTGGGGGGACAGGCCAACTCCTACGAGCAGTACTTC; CDR3: CSVGGQANSYEQYF; size: NA; J: TRBJ2-7; D: TRBD1; V: TRBV29-1
DNA: TGTGCCAGTACCGGTGGGTCCTCCTTTGGAAACACCATATATTTT; CDR3: CASTGGSSFGNTIYF; size: once; J: TRBJ1-3; D: NA; V: TRBV19
DNA: TGTGCCAGCAGATACCGGGACAGGGGGTTTTTT; CDR3: CASRYRDRGFF; size: once; J: TRBJ2-2; D: TRBD1; V: TRBV28
DNA: TGTGCCAGCAGCCCCGCGGGGGGCTTCGACTCCTACGAGCAGTACTTC; CDR3: CASSPAGGFDSYEQYF; size: NA; J: TRBJ2-7; D: TRBD2; V: TRBV7-6
DNA: TGTGCCAGCAGTTTATCAGGACAGCTTAGCAATCAGCCCCAGCATTTT; CDR3: CASSLSGQLSNQPQHF; size: NA; J: TRBJ1-5; D: NA; V: TRBV27
DNA: TGTGCCAGCAACCCCAACGAGGGGGCTAACTACAATGAGCAGTTCTTC; CDR3: CASNPNEGANYNEQFF; size: NA; J: TRBJ2-1; D: TRBD1; V: TRBV7-2